The 26 T cell receptor beta chains below all came from one sample that was sequenced in a study of T cells in Graves' hyperthyroidism and ophthalmopathy. Amplified TCR beta CDR3 regions came from RNA transcripts. The primer set for the first-round RT-PCR of the TCR CDR3 was HTBI. TCRdb re-derived calls from the multiplex PCR reads in MiXCR, one entry per CDR3 protein. The sample has 300,000 to 500,000 distinct CDR3 sequences, more than 12% seen once. Sequencing was performed on blood. The receptors derive from a woman aged 30 to 39 with Graves' hyperthyroidism.

The V gene is TRBV3-1, the J gene TRBJ1-2; 7 bases are a match to TRBD1. The V gene's germline CDR1 is LGHDT and CDR2 YNNKEL (reference sequence). The CDR3 extends over 15 amino acids. The junction had 6 bases not matched to a gene; V was cut back by 0 bases and J by 5 bases. The CDR3 DNA reads as TGTGCCAGCAGCCAAGAATGGAACAGGGGTTATGGCTACACCTTC. Encoded protein: CASSQEWNRGYGYTF.

There are many counts of this clonotype. The chain has TRBV30 and TRBJ1-1; maybe TRBD1 (6 bases). This CDR3 has 13 residues. V dropped 6 bases and J dropped 2 bases, with 13 bases sitting between them. The germline gives CDR1 GTSNPN, CDR2 SVGIG (reference sequence). The CDR3 sequence: CACPSGQNTEAFF. As DNA, the CDR3 is TGTGCCTGCCCCTCGGGACAAAACACTGAAGCTTTCTTT.

The chain has TRBV20-1 and TRBJ2-1; 11 bases are a match to TRBD2. In germline, CDR1 is DFQATT, CDR2 SNEGSKA (reference sequence). The ends lost 6 bases at V and 6 bases at J; junction bases unmatched: 10. The CDR3 is made up of 15 amino acids. This CDR3 is CSAPGLAEGGNEQFF. The CDR3 DNA sequence: TGCAGTGCGCCGGGACTAGCGGAGGGGGGCAATGAGCAGTTCTTC.

This clonotype was observed a handful of times. The rearrangement joins TRBV27 to TRBJ1-1; a possible D gene is TRBD1 (5 bases). Trimming left V 3 bases short and J 4 bases short, with 15 bases between. The CDR3 totals 15 residues. Germline V CDR1 and CDR2: MNHEY, SMNVEV (reference sequence). The CDR3 sequence is CASSLGQGGGTEAFF. CDR3 nucleotide sequence: TGTGCCAGCAGTTTGGGGCAGGGTGGTGGCACTGAAGCTTTCTTT.

The chain carries TRBV11-2 and TRBJ1-3; D call uncertain. Germline-derived CDR1 and CDR2 are SGHAT and FQNNGV. The CDR3 has 15 amino acids. V was clipped by 3 bases and J by 0 bases, with 9 bases between them. The CDR3 coding sequence is TGTGCCAGCAGCTTCGGCACCTACTCTGGAAACACCATATATTTT. Its translation is CASSFGTYSGNTIYF.

This clonotype was detected a few times. The final CDR3 position lacks the conserved phenylalanine or tryptophan, pointing to a likely read error. The rearrangement uses TRBV12-3 or TRBV12-4 and TRBJ1-5, with D tentatively TRBD1 (6 bases). Trimming removed 3 bases from V and 0 bases from J, with 18 bases in between. The CDR3 extends over 18 amino acids. The CDR3 loop is CASSLDLRGAYSNQPQHL. CDR3 in DNA: TGTGCCAGCAGTTTGGACCTTCGGGGGGCATATAGCAATCAGCCCCAGCATCTT.

This clonotype was counted at least ten times. The V call is TRBV7-6, the J call TRBJ2-1, with 8 bases matching TRBD2. V trimming: 4 bases; J trimming: 2 bases; junction bases outside the gene matches: 13. There are 18 residues in the CDR3. Germline lookup yields CDR1 SGHVS and CDR2 FNYEAQ. This CDR3 is CASSSGGRGRGPYNEQFF. The CDR3 nucleotides are TGTGCCAGCAGCTCGGGAGGGCGGGGGCGCGGGCCCTACAATGAGCAGTTCTTC.

Many counts were recorded for this clonotype. The chain is built from TRBV5-1 and TRBJ1-2, with a possible D match to TRBD1 (5 bases). Per the germline V gene, CDR1 is SGHRS and CDR2 is YFSETQ. The CDR3 totals 16 residues. Trimming pared 4 bases from V and 4 bases from J, leaving 20 bases between. The CDR3 DNA sequence: TGCGCCAGCAGCGCGGGGTCAGGGACGACCCCCTATGGCTACACCTTC. Translation gives CASSAGSGTTPYGYTF.

Ten or more counts support this clonotype. The chain employs TRBV24-1 and TRBJ2-1; TRBD1 aligns across 10 bases. This CDR3 is built from 16 residues. Germline V gives CDR1 KGHDR, CDR2 SFDVKD. After removal of 6 bases from V and 4 bases from J, the junction contained 8 bases not matched to a gene. The CDR3 bases are TGTGCCACCAGTCTACCGGGACAGGGGTTGTACAATGAGCAGTTCTTC. Its translation is CATSLPGQGLYNEQFF.

This clonotype was seen a handful of times. The J gene is TRBJ2-5, the V gene TRBV24-1; D may be TRBD1 (6 bases). Trimming took 1 base from V and 4 from J, leaving 18 bases between them. The germline V gene encodes CDR1 KGHDR and CDR2 SFDVKD. The CDR3 is made up of 17 amino acids. CDR3 sequence reads: CATSDLGQTGGGETQYF. Written as DNA, the CDR3 is TGTGCCACCAGTGATTTAGGGCAGACAGGTGGGGGAGAGACCCAGTACTTC.

This clonotype was counted a few times. The chain carries TRBV4-1 and TRBJ1-2; D may be TRBD1 (6 bases). This CDR3 spans 19 amino acids. Germline values: CDR1 MGHRA, CDR2 YSYEKL. V was trimmed by 1 base and J by 2 bases, leaving 23 bases between them. The CDR3 nucleotides are TGCGCCAGCAGCCAAGTGATTGAGGGGACATCTTGGGGAAACTATGGCTACACCTTC. This codes for CASSQVIEGTSWGNYGYTF.

The chain joins TRBV28 to TRBJ2-7; maybe TRBD1 (5 bases). The CDR3 extends over 12 amino acids. V lost 5 bases, J lost 4 bases, and 9 bases lay in between. CDR1 is MDHEN and CDR2 is SYDVKM in the germline V gene. The CDR3 sequence: CASSVGVYEQYF. CDR3 in DNA: TGTGCCAGCAGTGTAGGGGTTTACGAGCAGTACTTC.

This clonotype was picked up many times. The chain employs TRBV20-1 and TRBJ2-1, with D perhaps matching TRBD2 (5 bases). V lost 6 bases, J lost 7 bases, and 10 bases lay in between. Looked up from germline, CDR1 is DFQATT and CDR2 is SNEGSKA (reference sequence). The CDR3 extends over 11 amino acids. In DNA, the CDR3 is TGCAGTGCCCGACCGGGGAATGAGCAGTTCTTC. It specifies CSARPGNEQFF.

This clonotype has at least ten counts. This chain connects TRBV27 to TRBJ2-2, with TRBD2 matching 13 bases. The V gene's germline CDR1 is MNHEY and CDR2 SMNVEV (reference sequence). After removal of 5 bases from V and 6 bases from J, the junction contained 6 bases not matched to a gene. The CDR3 has 16 residues. CDR3 sequence: CASSQGLAGAAGELFF. The CDR3 DNA is TGTGCCAGCAGTCAAGGACTAGCGGGAGCCGCCGGGGAGCTGTTTTTT.

This clonotype was observed a few times. The chain joins TRBV5-1 to TRBJ2-7, with TRBD2 matching over 11 bases. With V trimmed by 8 bases and J by 2 bases, 9 bases remained unmatched. Per the germline V gene, CDR1 is SGHRS and CDR2 is YFSETQ. This CDR3 is built from 15 residues. The CDR3 nucleotides read TGCGCCAGTACCCTAGGGACTAGCGGTACCTACGAGCAGTACTTC. Its protein is CASTLGTSGTYEQYF.

With respect to this clonotype: Possible read error: a much larger clone is one base away. The J gene is TRBJ2-5, the V gene TRBV30; D is undetermined. The germline V and J ends were trimmed by 0 bases and 3 bases, with 2 bases remaining between them. Germline V gene sequence: CDR1 GTSNPN, CDR2 SVGIG (reference sequence). CDR3 length equals 11 residues. The CDR3 reads CAWSVEETQYF. CDR3 DNA: TGTGCCTGGAGTGTCGAAGAGACCCAGTACTTC.

This clonotype has ten or more counts. The rearrangement uses TRBV19 and TRBJ2-1, with 10 bases matching TRBD2. With 3 bases clipped from V and 3 bases from J, the junction kept 5 bases outside the gene matches. There are 16 residues in the CDR3. Per germline, CDR1 LNHDA and CDR2 SQIVND (reference sequence). The CDR3 region has the DNA TGTGCCAGTAGTATCAGGACTAGCGGATACTACAATGAGCAGTTCTTC. Translation gives CASSIRTSGYYNEQFF.

This clonotype was counted a single time. This chain uses TRBV19 with TRBJ2-5, with D uncertain. This CDR3 spans 13 amino acids. The V gene's germline CDR1 is LNHDA and CDR2 SQIVND (reference sequence). V gave up 3 bases and J gave up 3 bases, with 8 bases separating them. As DNA, the CDR3 is TGTGCCAGTAGTATGCTCGCCAAAGAGACCCAGTACTTC. This sequence encodes CASSMLAKETQYF.

This clonotype was seen a handful of times. The chain couples TRBV19 to TRBJ2-5, with a possible D match to TRBD1 (6 bases). The CDR3 contains 15 residues. V shed 5 bases and J shed 2 bases, with 15 bases lying between them. Per the germline V gene, CDR1 is LNHDA and CDR2 is SQIVND (reference sequence). CDR3: CASSGRGQRQETQYF. In DNA, the CDR3 is TGTGCCAGTAGTGGCAGGGGCCAGCGGCAAGAGACCCAGTACTTC.

The genes are TRBV12-5 and TRBJ2-1; TRBD2 aligns across 14 bases. V shed 3 bases, J shed 7 bases, and the junction held 14 bases outside the gene matches. The CDR3 is 19 amino acids. The germline CDR1 and CDR2 sequences are LGHNT and FRNRAP. The CDR3: CASGFVGSTSGRVGNEQFF. The CDR3 DNA reads TGTGCTAGTGGTTTTGTGGGTTCGACTAGCGGGAGGGTTGGTAATGAGCAGTTCTTC.

The CDR3 sequence is CASSPREAGPRVGEQFF. Here the CDR3 DNA reads TGTGCCAGCAGCCCGCGGGAGGCGGGGCCCAGGGTGGGAGAGCAGTTCTTC. The V call is TRBV11-3, the J call TRBJ2-1, with TRBD2 matching over 8 bases. This CDR3 is 17 amino acids long. The germline gives CDR1 SGHNT, CDR2 YENEEA. The V segment lost 5 bases and the J segment 10 bases; nucleotides outside the gene matches: 19.

The CDR3 spells CATGTSSTDTQYF. The CDR3 coding sequence is TGTGCCACAGGGACTTCTAGCACAGATACGCAGTATTTT. The rearrangement uses TRBV19 and TRBJ2-3; weak D call: TRBD2 (6 bases). The CDR3 runs to 13 residues. Germline V gene sequence: CDR1 LNHDA, CDR2 SQIVND (reference sequence). The ends were cut back, 10 bases at V and 0 bases at J, with 11 bases in the middle.

This clonotype has a handful of counts. The chain couples TRBV28 to TRBJ2-1, with D possibly TRBD2 on 5 matching bases. The CDR3 contains 11 residues. Germline V gives CDR1 MDHEN, CDR2 SYDVKM. Deletions cut 7 bases from V and 7 bases from J, with 8 bases between. CDR3 in amino acids: CASMRRNEQFF. DNA of the CDR3: TGTGCCAGCATGCGGAGGAATGAGCAGTTCTTC.

The V gene is TRBV15, the J gene TRBJ2-7, with unresolved D. The germline gives CDR1 LNHNV, CDR2 YYDKDF (reference sequence). This CDR3 has 14 amino acids. V lost 1 base and J 3 bases, leaving 10 bases between the germline ends. The CDR3 here is CATSRGSAFYEQYF. The DNA for the CDR3 is TGTGCCACCAGCAGAGGGTCTGCTTTCTACGAGCAGTACTTC. Combining the CDR3 with reference TRBV15 and TRBJ2-7 gives the whole variable domain DAMVIQNPRYQVTQFGKPVTLSCSQTLNHNVMYWYQQKSSQAPKLLFHYYDKDFNNEADTPDNFQSRRPNTSFCFLDIRSPGLGDTAMYLCATSRGSAFYEQYFGPGTRLTVT.

CDR3 amino acids: CASSIPGEQPQHF. The CDR3 nucleotides read TGTGCCAGTAGTATCCCAGGTGAACAGCCCCAGCATTTT. The chain couples TRBV19 to TRBJ1-5; D unclear. This CDR3 comprises 13 residues. V was trimmed by 3 bases and J by 7 bases, leaving 10 bases between them. The V gene's germline CDR1 is LNHDA and CDR2 SQIVND (reference sequence).

This clonotype has at least ten counts. The rearrangement joins TRBV7-8 to TRBJ2-7; possibly TRBD1 for D (5 bases). The CDR3 has 13 amino acids. V was shortened by 5 bases and J by 3 bases, with 11 bases between the two germline ends. CDR1 and CDR2 from the germline V gene are SGHVS and FQNEAQ. CDR3: CASSADQGYEQYF. The CDR3 DNA is TGTGCCAGCAGCGCGGATCAGGGCTACGAGCAGTACTTC.